Sequencing of this T cell receptor (beta chain) was carried out in a study of CD8 T cells in ankylosing spondylitis. The length of the CDR3 is 16 residues. The J segment lost 1 base and the V segment lost 0 bases, leaving 1 base of the junction unmatched. The germline V gene encodes CDR1 SGHTA and CDR2 FQGNSA. This clonotype has at least ten counts. From the 5' RACE reads, TCRdb called clonotypes with MiXCR, one entry per CDR3 protein. The data show 100,000 to 150,000 distinct CDR3 sequences, 10% to 12% seen once. Sequences were obtained from blood, either unsorted or a sorted T cell fraction (not recorded which). The receptor was isolated from a female donor with ankylosing spondylitis or in good health (not recorded which). The chain uses TRBV7-2 and TRBJ2-3; 10 nucleotides match TRBD1. The CDR3 loop is CASSLAGTGGTDTQYF. The CDR3 nucleotides read TGTGCCAGCAGCTTAGCCGGGACAGGGGGCACAGATACGCAGTATTTT.